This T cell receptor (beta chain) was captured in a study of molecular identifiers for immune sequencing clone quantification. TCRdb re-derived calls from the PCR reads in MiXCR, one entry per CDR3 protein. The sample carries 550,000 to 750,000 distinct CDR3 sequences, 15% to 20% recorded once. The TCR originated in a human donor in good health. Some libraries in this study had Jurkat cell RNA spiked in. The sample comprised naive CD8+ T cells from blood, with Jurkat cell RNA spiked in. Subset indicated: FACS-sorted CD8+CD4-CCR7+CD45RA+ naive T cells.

CDR3 nucleotide sequence: TGTGCCAGCAGCGAATACGGGACCGCGACCTCCTATAATTCACCCCTCCACTTT. It specifies CASSEYGTATSYNSPLHF. The chain employs TRBV5-5 and TRBJ1-6, with D perhaps TRBD1 (5 bases). This CDR3 is built from 18 residues. Germline CDR1 reads SGHKS; CDR2 reads YYEKEE (reference sequence). Trimming removed 4 bases from V and 0 bases from J, with 17 bases in between.